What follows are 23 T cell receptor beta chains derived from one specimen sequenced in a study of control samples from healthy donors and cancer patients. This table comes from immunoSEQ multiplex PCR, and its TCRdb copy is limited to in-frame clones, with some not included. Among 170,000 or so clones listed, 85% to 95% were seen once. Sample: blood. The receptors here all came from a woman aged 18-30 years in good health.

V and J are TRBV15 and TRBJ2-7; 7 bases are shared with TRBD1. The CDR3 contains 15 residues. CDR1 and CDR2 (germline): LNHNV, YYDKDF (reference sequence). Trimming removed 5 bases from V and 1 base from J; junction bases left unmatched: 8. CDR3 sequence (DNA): TGTGCCACCAGCGGAACTCGGACAGGTTCCTACGAGCAGTACTTC. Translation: CATSGTRTGSYEQYF.

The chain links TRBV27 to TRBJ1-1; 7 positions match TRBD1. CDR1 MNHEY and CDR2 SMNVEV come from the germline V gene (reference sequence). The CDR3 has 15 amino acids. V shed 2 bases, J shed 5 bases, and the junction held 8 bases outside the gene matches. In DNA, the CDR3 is TGTGCCAGCAGTTTAGAATGGACAGGAAGGACTGAAGCTTTCTTT. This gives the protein CASSLEWTGRTEAFF.

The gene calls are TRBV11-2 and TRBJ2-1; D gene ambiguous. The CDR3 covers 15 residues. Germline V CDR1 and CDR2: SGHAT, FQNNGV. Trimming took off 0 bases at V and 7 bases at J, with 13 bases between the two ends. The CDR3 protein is CASSLDFPVGNEQFF. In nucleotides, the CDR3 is TGTGCCAGCAGCTTAGATTTCCCTGTTGGGAATGAGCAGTTCTTC.

The CDR3 here is CASSRQGVGGNQPQHF. The CDR3 region has the DNA TGTGCCAGCAGTCGGCAGGGGGTAGGAGGCAATCAGCCCCAGCATTTT. This rearrangement joins TRBV6-2 or TRBV6-3 to TRBJ1-5; 7 bases map to TRBD1. The V segment lost 5 bases and the J segment 2 bases; nucleotides outside the gene matches: 9. Germline CDR1 is MNHEY and CDR2 is SVGEGT. The CDR3 is made up of 16 amino acids.

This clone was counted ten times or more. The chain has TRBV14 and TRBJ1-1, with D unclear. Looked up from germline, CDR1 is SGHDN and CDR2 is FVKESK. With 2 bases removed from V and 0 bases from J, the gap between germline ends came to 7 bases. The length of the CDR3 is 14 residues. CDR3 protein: CASSQRTVNTEAFF. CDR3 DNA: TGTGCCAGCAGCCAACGGACGGTGAACACTGAAGCTTTCTTT.

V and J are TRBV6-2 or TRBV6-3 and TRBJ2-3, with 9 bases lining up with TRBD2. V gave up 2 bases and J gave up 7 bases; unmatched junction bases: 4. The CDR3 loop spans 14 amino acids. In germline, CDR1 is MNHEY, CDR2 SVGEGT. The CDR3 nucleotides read TGTGCCAGCAGTTACGTAGCGGGGGCCAATACGCAGTATTTT. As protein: CASSYVAGANTQYF.

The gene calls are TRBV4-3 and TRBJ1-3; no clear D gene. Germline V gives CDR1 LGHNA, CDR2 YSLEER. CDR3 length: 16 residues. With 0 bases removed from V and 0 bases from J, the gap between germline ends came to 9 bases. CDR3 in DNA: TGCGCCAGCAGCCAAGACCGATCGCTCTCTGGAAACACCATATATTTT. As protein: CASSQDRSLSGNTIYF.

CDR3 in amino acids: CASSAGRRYYNEQFF. The CDR3 nucleotides read TGCGCCAGCAGCGCTGGGAGGAGGTACTACAATGAGCAGTTCTTC. The chain is built from TRBV5-1 and TRBJ2-1; D might be TRBD2 (6 bases). The CDR3 is 15 amino acids. Between the trimmed V and J ends, which lost 4 bases and 3 bases, there was a span of 14 bases. Germline V gives CDR1 SGHRS, CDR2 YFSETQ.

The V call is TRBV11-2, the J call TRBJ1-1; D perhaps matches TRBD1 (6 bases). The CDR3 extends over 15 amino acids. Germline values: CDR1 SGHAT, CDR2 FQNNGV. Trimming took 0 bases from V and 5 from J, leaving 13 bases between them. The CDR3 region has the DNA TGTGCCAGCAGCTTAGATACGGGGGGCCGAACTGAAGCTTTCTTT. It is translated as CASSLDTGGRTEAFF.

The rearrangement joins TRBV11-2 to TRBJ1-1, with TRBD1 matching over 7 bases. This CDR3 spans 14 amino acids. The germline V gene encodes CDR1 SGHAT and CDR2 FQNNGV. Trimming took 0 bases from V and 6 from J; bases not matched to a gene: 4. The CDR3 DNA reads TGTGCCAGCAGCTTAGATAGGGGGCGATCTGAAGCTTTCTTT. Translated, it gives CASSLDRGRSEAFF.

The CDR3 region has the DNA TGTGCCAGCAGCTGGCCCCCGGACTGGGGCACTGAAGCTTTCTTT. Translating gives CASSWPPDWGTEAFF. The chain links TRBV7-8 to TRBJ1-1; D call uncertain. V was clipped by 4 bases and J by 4 bases, with 16 bases between them. The CDR3 is made up of 15 amino acids. The germline V gene has CDR1 SGHVS and CDR2 FQNEAQ.

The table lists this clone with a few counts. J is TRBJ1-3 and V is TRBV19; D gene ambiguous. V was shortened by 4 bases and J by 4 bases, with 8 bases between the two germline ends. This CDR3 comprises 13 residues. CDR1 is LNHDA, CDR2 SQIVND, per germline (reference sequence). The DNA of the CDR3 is TGTGCCAGTAGTACCCGATCGGGAAACACCATATATTTT. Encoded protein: CASSTRSGNTIYF. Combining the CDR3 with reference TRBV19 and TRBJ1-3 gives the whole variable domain DGGITQSPKYLFRKEGQNVTLSCEQNLNHDAMYWYRQDPGQGLRLIYYSQIVNDFQKGDIAEGYSVSREKKESFPLTVTSAQKNPTAFYLCASSTRSGNTIYFGEGSWLTVV.

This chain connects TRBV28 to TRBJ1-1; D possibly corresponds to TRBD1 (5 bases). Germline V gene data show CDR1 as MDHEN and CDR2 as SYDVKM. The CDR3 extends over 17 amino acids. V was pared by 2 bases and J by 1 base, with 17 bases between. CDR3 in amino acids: CASSLRRPGPRNTEAFF. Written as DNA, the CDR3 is TGTGCCAGCAGTTTACGACGGCCGGGACCGCGGAACACTGAAGCTTTCTTT.

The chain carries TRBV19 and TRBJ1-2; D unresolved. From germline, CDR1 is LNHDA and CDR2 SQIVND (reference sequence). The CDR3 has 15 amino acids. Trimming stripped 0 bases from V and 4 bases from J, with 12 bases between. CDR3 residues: CASSIDLPTGYGYTF. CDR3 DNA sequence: TGTGCCAGTAGTATAGACCTACCGACGGGCTATGGCTACACCTTC.

The DNA of the CDR3 is TGTGCCAGCAGTTTAGGGGGCATGATCTACGAGCAGTACTTC. Translation: CASSLGGMIYEQYF. This chain joins TRBV27 and TRBJ2-7; D possibly corresponds to TRBD1 (6 bases). CDR3 size: 14 residues. The germline gives CDR1 MNHEY, CDR2 SMNVEV (reference sequence). Trimming stripped 2 bases from V and 3 bases from J, with 11 bases between.

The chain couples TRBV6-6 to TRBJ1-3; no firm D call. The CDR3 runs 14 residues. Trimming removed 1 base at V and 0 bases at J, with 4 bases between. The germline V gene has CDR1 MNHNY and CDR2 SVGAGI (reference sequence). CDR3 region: CASSYFDSGNTIYF. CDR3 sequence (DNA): TGTGCCAGCAGTTACTTCGACTCTGGAAACACCATATATTTT.

The CDR3 region is CASSKGYSGNTIYF. CDR3 sequence (DNA): TGTGCCAGCAGCAAGGGGTATTCTGGAAACACCATATATTTT. This chain joins TRBV5-6 and TRBJ1-3; D might be TRBD1 (5 bases). This CDR3 has 14 amino acids. The V gene lost 4 bases and the J gene lost 1 base, with 9 bases spanning the gap. Germline CDR1 is SGHDT and CDR2 is YYEEEE. The complete variable domain, with remaining parts taken from reference TRBV5-6 and TRBJ1-3, reads DAGVTQSPTHLIKTRGQQVTLRCSPKSGHDTVSWYQQALGQGPQFIFQYYEEEERQRGNFPDRFSGHQFPNYSSELNVNALLLGDSALYLCASSKGYSGNTIYFGEGSWLTVV.

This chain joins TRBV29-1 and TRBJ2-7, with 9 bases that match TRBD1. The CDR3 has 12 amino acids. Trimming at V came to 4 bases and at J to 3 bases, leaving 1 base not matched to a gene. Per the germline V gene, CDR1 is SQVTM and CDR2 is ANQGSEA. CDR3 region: CSVVDRGYEQYF. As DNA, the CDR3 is TGCAGCGTTGTGGACAGGGGCTACGAGCAGTACTTC.

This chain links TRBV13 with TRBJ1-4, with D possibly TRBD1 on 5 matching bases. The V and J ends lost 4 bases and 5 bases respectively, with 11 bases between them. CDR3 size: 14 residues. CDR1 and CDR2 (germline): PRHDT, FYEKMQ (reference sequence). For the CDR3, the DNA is TGTGCCAGCAGCTCAGCGGGACTAAATGAAAAACTGTTTTTT. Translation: CASSSAGLNEKLFF.

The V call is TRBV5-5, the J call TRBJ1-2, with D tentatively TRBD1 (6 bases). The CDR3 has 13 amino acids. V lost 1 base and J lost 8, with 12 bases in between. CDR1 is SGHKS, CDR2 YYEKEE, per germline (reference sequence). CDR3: CASSLRAGEGYTF. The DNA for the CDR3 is TGTGCCAGCAGCTTGCGGGCAGGGGAAGGCTACACCTTC.

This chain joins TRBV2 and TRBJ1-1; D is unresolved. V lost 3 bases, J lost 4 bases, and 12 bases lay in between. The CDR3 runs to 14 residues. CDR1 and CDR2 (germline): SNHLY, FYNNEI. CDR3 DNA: TGTGCCAGCAGTGACCGGCGGAAGAGCACTGAAGCTTTCTTT. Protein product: CASSDRRKSTEAFF.

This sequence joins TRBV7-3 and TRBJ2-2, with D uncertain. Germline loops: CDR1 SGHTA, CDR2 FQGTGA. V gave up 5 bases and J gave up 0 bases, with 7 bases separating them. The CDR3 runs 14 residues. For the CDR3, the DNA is TGTGCCAGCAGCAAAGTCGCGAACACCGGGGAGCTGTTTTTT. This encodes CASSKVANTGELFF.

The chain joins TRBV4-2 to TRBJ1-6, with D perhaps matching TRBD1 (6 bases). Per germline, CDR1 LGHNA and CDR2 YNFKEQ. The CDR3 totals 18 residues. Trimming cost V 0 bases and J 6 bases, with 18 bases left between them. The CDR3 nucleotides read TGTGCCAGCAGCCAAGATTCGAGCGGGGGGCCGACTAATTCACCCCTCCACTTT. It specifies CASSQDSSGGPTNSPLHF.